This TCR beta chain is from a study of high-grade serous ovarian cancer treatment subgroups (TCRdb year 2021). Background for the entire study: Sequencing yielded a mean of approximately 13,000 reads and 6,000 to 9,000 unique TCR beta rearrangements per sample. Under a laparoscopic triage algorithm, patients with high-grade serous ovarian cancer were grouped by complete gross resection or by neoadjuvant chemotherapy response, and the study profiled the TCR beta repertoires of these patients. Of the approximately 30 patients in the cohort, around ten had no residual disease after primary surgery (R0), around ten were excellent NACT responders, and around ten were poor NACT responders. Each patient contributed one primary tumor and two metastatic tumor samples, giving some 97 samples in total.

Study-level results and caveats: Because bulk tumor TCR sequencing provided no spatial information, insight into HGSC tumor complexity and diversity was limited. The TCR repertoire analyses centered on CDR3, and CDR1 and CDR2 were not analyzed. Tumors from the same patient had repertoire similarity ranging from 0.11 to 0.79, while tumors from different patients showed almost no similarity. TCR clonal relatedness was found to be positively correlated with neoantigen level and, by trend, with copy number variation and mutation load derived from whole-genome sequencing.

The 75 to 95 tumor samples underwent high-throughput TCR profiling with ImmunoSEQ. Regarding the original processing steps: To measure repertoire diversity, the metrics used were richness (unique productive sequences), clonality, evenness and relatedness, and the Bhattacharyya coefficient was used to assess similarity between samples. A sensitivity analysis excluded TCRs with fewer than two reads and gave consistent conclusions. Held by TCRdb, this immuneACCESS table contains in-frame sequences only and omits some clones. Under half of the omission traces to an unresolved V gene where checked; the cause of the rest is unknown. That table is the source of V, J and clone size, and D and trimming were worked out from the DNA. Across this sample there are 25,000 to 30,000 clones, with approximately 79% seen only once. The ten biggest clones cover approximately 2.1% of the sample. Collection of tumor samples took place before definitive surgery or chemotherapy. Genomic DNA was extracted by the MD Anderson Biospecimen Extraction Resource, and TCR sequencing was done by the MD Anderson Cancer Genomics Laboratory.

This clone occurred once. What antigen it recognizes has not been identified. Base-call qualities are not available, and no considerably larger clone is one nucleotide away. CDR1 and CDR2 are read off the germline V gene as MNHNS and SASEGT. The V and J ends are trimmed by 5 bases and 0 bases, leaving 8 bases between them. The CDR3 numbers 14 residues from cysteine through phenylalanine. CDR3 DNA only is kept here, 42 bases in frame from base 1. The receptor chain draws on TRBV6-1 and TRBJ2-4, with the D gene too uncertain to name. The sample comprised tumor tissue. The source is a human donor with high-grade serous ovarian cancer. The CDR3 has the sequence CASSNYLAKNIQYF. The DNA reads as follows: TGTGCCAGCAGTAATTACCTAGCCAAAAACATTCAGTACTTC.